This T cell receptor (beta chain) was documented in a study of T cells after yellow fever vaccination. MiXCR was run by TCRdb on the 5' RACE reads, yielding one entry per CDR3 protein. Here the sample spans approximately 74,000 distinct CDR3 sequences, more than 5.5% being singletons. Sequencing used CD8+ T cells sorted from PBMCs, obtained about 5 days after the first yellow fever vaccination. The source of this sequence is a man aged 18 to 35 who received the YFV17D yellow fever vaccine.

The CDR3 spells CASSLSAGGVKADTQYF. The CDR3 DNA sequence: TGCGCCAGCAGCTTGTCGGCGGGGGGAGTGAAGGCAGATACGCAGTATTTT. This sequence joins TRBV5-1 and TRBJ2-3; 8 nucleotides match TRBD2. Germline CDR1 SGHRS, CDR2 YFSETQ. V shed 1 base, J shed 4 bases, and the junction held 11 bases outside the gene matches. The CDR3 has 17 amino acids.